The 32 T cell receptor beta chains below were found in one sample sequenced in a study of molecular identifiers for immune sequencing clone quantification. TCRdb independently ran MiXCR on the PCR reads; one entry per CDR3 protein. The sample yields fewer than 350,000 distinct CDR3 sequences, roughly 23% seen once. The sample taken for sequencing was naive CD8+ T cells from blood, with Jurkat cell RNA spiked in. Subset given: FACS-sorted CD8+CD4-CCR7+CD45RA+ naive T cells. These receptors were taken from a human donor in good health. Some libraries in this study had Jurkat cell RNA spiked in.

This clonotype was counted many times. This chain joins TRBV29-1 and TRBJ2-7, with D perhaps TRBD2 (5 bases). The CDR3 spans 14 residues. The germline gives CDR1 SQVTM, CDR2 ANQGSEA. Trimming removed 0 bases at V and 3 bases at J, with 12 bases between. The DNA for the CDR3 is TGCAGCGTTGAAGAAGCGGCCCCCGGCTACGAGCAGTACTTC. Residues: CSVEEAAPGYEQYF.

This clonotype was recorded many times. This chain links TRBV19 with TRBJ1-5; perhaps TRBD1 as D (5 bases). Germline V CDR1 and CDR2: LNHDA, SQIVND (reference sequence). There are 15 residues in the CDR3. Between the trimmed V and J ends, which lost 5 bases and 0 bases, there was a span of 11 bases. This CDR3 reads CASSSDSYSNQPQHF. In DNA form, the CDR3 reads TGTGCCAGTAGTTCTGACAGCTATAGCAATCAGCCCCAGCATTTT.

This clonotype was observed at least ten times. Here the CDR3 reads CASSRTGVVGEKLFF. CDR3 bases: TGTGCCAGCAGTCGGACAGGGGTGGTTGGGGAAAAACTGTTTTTT. V is TRBV7-2 and J is TRBJ1-4; 9 bases map to TRBD1. The germline V gene encodes CDR1 SGHTA and CDR2 FQGNSA. The junction had 10 bases not matched to a gene; V was cut back by 6 bases and J by 8 bases. The CDR3 length is 15 residues. The variable domain in full, completed from reference TRBV7-2 and TRBJ1-4, reads GAGVSQSPSNKVTEKGKDVELRCDPISGHTALYWYRQSLGQGLEFLIYFQGNSAPDKSGLPSDRFSAERTGGSVSTLTIQRTQQEDSAVYLCASSRTGVVGEKLFFGSGTQLSVL.

DNA of the CDR3: TGTGCCAGCAGCTTAGAATCGGGACAGGGTTCCTACGAGCAGTACTTC. Its translation is CASSLESGQGSYEQYF. This chain uses TRBV7-2 with TRBJ2-7; 9 bases line up with TRBD1. Germline trimming cut 1 base from V and 1 base from J; bases unmatched to any gene: 5. CDR3 length: 16 amino acids. In germline, CDR1 is SGHTA, CDR2 FQGNSA.

Turning to this clonotype: This sequence may be a read error, since a much larger clone differs from it by one base. V and J are TRBV29-1 and TRBJ1-1; unclear D gene. This CDR3 region has 12 residues. V lost 7 bases to trimming and J lost 1 base, with 10 bases between them. Germline CDR1 and CDR2: SQVTM and ANQGSEA. CDR3 nucleotides: TGCAGCGGTATACGACAGAACACTGAAGCTTTCTTT. As protein: CSGIRQNTEAFF.

This clonotype was observed many times. The J gene is TRBJ2-6, the V gene TRBV5-6; weak D call: TRBD1 (5 bases). Trimming removed 4 bases at V and 2 bases at J, with 7 bases between. CDR1 and CDR2 from the germline V gene are SGHDT and YYEEEE. The CDR3 is 14 residues long. CDR3 protein: CASSLGPGANVLTF. The CDR3 DNA reads as TGTGCCAGCAGCCTGGGGCCTGGGGCCAACGTCCTGACTTTC. The entire variable domain, with the rest obtained from reference TRBV5-6 and TRBJ2-6, is as follows: DAGVTQSPTHLIKTRGQQVTLRCSPKSGHDTVSWYQQALGQGPQFIFQYYEEEERQRGNFPDRFSGHQFPNYSSELNVNALLLGDSALYLCASSLGPGANVLTFGAGSRLTVL.

The chain is built from TRBV6-2 or TRBV6-3 and TRBJ1-1, with D uncertain. Looked up from germline, CDR1 is MNHEY and CDR2 is SVGEGT. Trimming stripped 2 bases from V and 10 bases from J, with 23 bases between. This CDR3 comprises 16 residues. The DNA of the CDR3 is TGTGCCAGCAGTTACGAGCGCGGGGAGGGTAAATTTGGAGCTTTCTTT. Amino acids: CASSYERGEGKFGAFF.

This clonotype was detected a few times. V usage is TRBV6-1 and J usage is TRBJ2-3, with no clear D. Germline CDR1 MNHNS, CDR2 SASEGT. Trimming took off 1 base at V and 2 bases at J, with 16 bases between the two ends. This CDR3 is built from 17 residues. CDR3 coding DNA: TGTGCCAGCAGTGAAGACTTGTGGAGTTACAACACAGATACGCAGTATTTT. Its translation is CASSEDLWSYNTDTQYF.

This clonotype occurred many times. The V and J genes are TRBV20-1 and TRBJ2-7; D is unclear. CDR3 length equals 13 residues. Germline V lookup: CDR1 DFQATT, CDR2 SNEGSKA (reference sequence). Trimming stripped 3 bases from V and 10 bases from J, with 19 bases between. CDR3 DNA sequence: TGCAGTGCTAGGGCCACTCAGCCGGGCACTCAGTACTTC. It translates to CSARATQPGTQYF.

This clonotype was seen ten or more times. The CDR3 sequence is CASSPGVLNTEAFF. DNA of the CDR3: TGTGCCAGCAGTCCAGGGGTCCTGAACACTGAAGCTTTCTTT. The V call is TRBV27, the J call TRBJ1-1; a possible D gene is TRBD1 (6 bases). Per germline, CDR1 MNHEY and CDR2 SMNVEV (reference sequence). The V and J ends lost 5 bases and 0 bases respectively, with 10 bases between them. CDR3 length equals 14 residues.

Details on this clonotype: The junction differs from germline at one of its ends, possibly a read error. The chain couples TRBV19 to TRBJ1-5; D is possibly TRBD1 (6 bases). CDR3 size: 15 residues. The germline V gene encodes CDR1 LNHDA and CDR2 SQIVND (reference sequence). CDR3 residues: CTSSMDSYSNQPQHF. Written as DNA, the CDR3 is TGTACCAGTAGTATGGACAGTTATAGCAATCAGCCCCAGCATTTT.

Only a few counts were recorded for this clonotype. The J gene is TRBJ2-1, the V gene TRBV20-1; TRBD1 matches 9 bases. J gave up 1 base and V 6 bases, and 4 bases lay outside the gene matches. Per germline, CDR1 DFQATT and CDR2 SNEGSKA (reference sequence). The CDR3 covers 14 residues. Here the CDR3 DNA reads TGCAGTGCCATCGACAGGGGGTCCTACAATGAGCAGTTCTTC. Protein: CSAIDRGSYNEQFF.

This clonotype was picked up a small number of times. The chain combines TRBV6-6 with TRBJ2-7; D remains unclear. V shed 5 bases and J shed 6 bases, with 8 bases lying between them. Germline V gene data show CDR1 as MNHNY and CDR2 as SVGAGI (reference sequence). The CDR3 runs 11 residues. CDR3 sequence: CASSPMGEQYF. In nucleotides, the CDR3 is TGTGCCAGCAGTCCCATGGGCGAGCAGTACTTC.

This clonotype has just a few counts. The CDR3 DNA follows: TGTGCCAGCTCTCCCCGGACAGGAGACACCGGGGAGCTGTTTTTT. Protein sequence: CASSPRTGDTGELFF. The rearrangement links TRBV18 to TRBJ2-2; TRBD1 matches at 7 bases. This CDR3 contains 15 residues. Trimming cost V 6 bases and J 3 bases; bases outside gene matches: 7. CDR1 and CDR2 (germline): KGHSH, LQKENI.

This clonotype was recorded at least ten times. The chain uses TRBV25-1 and TRBJ1-2, with D perhaps TRBD1 (6 bases). Germline V gives CDR1 MGHDK, CDR2 SYGVNS. This CDR3 region has 14 residues. Trimming left V 8 bases short and J 2 bases short, with 15 bases between. CDR3 sequence: CASPSGGGNYGYTF. The CDR3 DNA is TGTGCCAGCCCGTCGGGGGGCGGCAACTATGGCTACACCTTC.

This clonotype was counted ten times or more. J is TRBJ1-1 and V is TRBV4-1; D is undetermined. The V end was cut by 1 base, the J end by 3 bases, with 12 bases between. The CDR3 spans 15 residues. Germline-derived CDR1 and CDR2 are MGHRA and YSYEKL. CDR3 sequence: CASSQGGSVDTEAFF. The CDR3, as DNA: TGCGCCAGCAGCCAAGGGGGTTCGGTGGACACTGAAGCTTTCTTT.

In its sample, this clonotype was seen many times. The chain employs TRBV29-1 and TRBJ1-2; D unclear. The CDR3 length is 10 residues. CDR1 is SQVTM, CDR2 ANQGSEA, per germline. V lost 3 bases and J 7 bases, leaving 6 bases between the germline ends. The CDR3 DNA sequence: TGCAGCGTTGATGGCTCTGGCTACACCTTC. Amino acids: CSVDGSGYTF.

The chain recombines TRBV7-9 with TRBJ1-4; D possibly corresponds to TRBD1 (6 bases). V shed 4 bases and J shed 3 bases, with 12 bases lying between them. In germline, CDR1 is SEHNR, CDR2 FQNEAQ (reference sequence). CDR3 length: 15 residues. CDR3: CASSWGPGANEKLFF. Here the CDR3 DNA reads TGTGCCAGCAGCTGGGGGCCGGGGGCTAATGAAAAACTGTTTTTT.

This clonotype was seen only a few times. The V and J genes are TRBV20-1 and TRBJ2-5; no firm D call. The germline CDR1 and CDR2 sequences are DFQATT and SNEGSKA (reference sequence). V lost 6 bases and J 5 bases, leaving 13 bases between the germline ends. The CDR3 is 12 residues long. CDR3 sequence: CSATDVAETQYF. CDR3 bases: TGCAGTGCAACGGACGTGGCGGAGACCCAGTACTTC.

The V and J genes are TRBV9 and TRBJ2-3; no reliable D call. The CDR3 runs to 12 residues. The V end was cut by 3 bases, the J end by 4 bases, with 6 bases between. The germline gives CDR1 SGDLS, CDR2 YYNGEE. Here the CDR3 DNA reads TGTGCCAGCAGCGGTCGGGCAGATACGCAGTATTTT. Translation: CASSGRADTQYF.

The chain carries TRBV7-6 and TRBJ2-7, with D perhaps assigned TRBD1 or TRBD2 (6 bases each). V was pared by 4 bases and J by 5 bases, with 15 bases between. The CDR3 length is 14 residues. CDR1 and CDR2 from the germline V gene are SGHVS and FNYEAQ. For the CDR3, the DNA is TGTGCCAGCAGCTCCGGGGGACACGGGGACGAGCAGTACTTC. Amino acid sequence: CASSSGGHGDEQYF.

J is TRBJ2-7 and V is TRBV28; no clear D. Looked up from germline, CDR1 is MDHEN and CDR2 is SYDVKM. Trimming cost V 5 bases and J 5 bases, with 10 bases left between them. The CDR3 length is 12 residues. CDR3 bases: TGTGCCAGCAGTCCGAACAGTCACGAGCAGTACTTC. Its protein is CASSPNSHEQYF.

A few counts support this clonotype. V and J are TRBV27 and TRBJ1-2; D is undetermined. The germline V gene encodes CDR1 MNHEY and CDR2 SMNVEV (reference sequence). This CDR3 has 14 amino acids. Trimming stripped 2 bases from V and 6 bases from J, with 13 bases between. The CDR3, as DNA: TGTGCCAGCAGTTTACGTGGGAATACCCATGGCTACACCTTC. This encodes CASSLRGNTHGYTF.

The chain couples TRBV5-1 to TRBJ2-1; TRBD2 agrees at 7 bases. V was clipped by 0 bases and J by 0 bases; unmatched bases: 3. The CDR3 has 16 residues. Per the germline V gene, CDR1 is SGHRS and CDR2 is YFSETQ. The CDR3 loop reads CASSLEASGSYNEQFF. CDR3 DNA: TGCGCCAGCAGCTTGGAGGCTAGCGGCTCCTACAATGAGCAGTTCTTC. Based on the CDR3 plus reference TRBV5-1 and TRBJ2-1, the full variable domain is KAGVTQTPRYLIKTRGQQVTLSCSPISGHRSVSWYQQTPGQGLQFLFEYFSETQRNKGNFPGRFSGRQFSNSRSEMNVSTLELGDSALYLCASSLEASGSYNEQFFGPGTRLTVL.

There are a few counts of this clonotype. CDR3 region: CASSQTSGRAYEQYF. CDR3 coding DNA: TGTGCCAGCAGCCAGACTAGCGGGAGGGCCTACGAGCAGTACTTC. The rearrangement uses TRBV27 and TRBJ2-7; TRBD2 agrees at 14 bases. V lost 6 bases, J lost 2 bases, and 3 bases stayed unmatched. Germline lookup yields CDR1 MNHEY and CDR2 SMNVEV (reference sequence). CDR3 length equals 15 residues.

As concerns this clonotype: At one end, the junction sequence differs from germline, possibly due to a read error. In DNA form, the CDR3 reads TGTGCCAGCAGCCCCGCAGGGGGCTCTTCCTACAATGTGCAGTTCTTC. As protein: CASSPAGGSSYNVQFF. The rearrangement links TRBV13 to TRBJ2-1; 8 bases agree with TRBD1. CDR1 is PRHDT and CDR2 is FYEKMQ in the germline V gene (reference sequence). The CDR3 spans 16 residues.

Comment on this clonotype: This may come from a read error, since a much larger clone is one base off. The chain uses TRBV2 and TRBJ2-3; D tentatively reads TRBD1 or TRBD2 (5 bases each). Germline CDR1 SNHLY, CDR2 FYNNEI. CDR3 size: 16 residues. The CDR3 spells CVSAWIRDPRADTQYF. The CDR3 DNA reads TGTGTCAGCGCGTGGATTAGGGACCCACGGGCAGATACGCAGTATTTT.

This chain links TRBV5-1 with TRBJ2-7; TRBD2 matches 7 bases. The CDR3 covers 15 residues. Per the germline V gene, CDR1 is SGHRS and CDR2 is YFSETQ. The V and J ends lost 1 base and 2 bases, in that order; junction bases with no gene match: 6. CDR3 sequence (DNA): TGCGCCAGCAGCTTGATGTCTAGCGGAGCCTACGAGCAGTACTTC. Its protein product is CASSLMSSGAYEQYF.

Details on this clonotype: The junction and the germline gene differ at one end; a read error may be behind it. The chain couples TRBV7-6 to TRBJ1-2, with TRBD1 identical over 9 bases. The germline V gene encodes CDR1 SGHVS and CDR2 FNYEAQ. CDR3 size: 21 residues. The CDR3 nucleotides read TGTGCCAGCAGCTTATTTGCGGCTGCCGTGGGGGACAGGGACCAGCACTATAGCTACACCTTC. This codes for CASSLFAAAVGDRDQHYSYTF.

The sample holds a few counts of this clonotype. CDR3 sequence reads: CASSQDGQYWTEAFF. DNA for the CDR3: TGCGCCAGCAGCCAAGATGGGCAATACTGGACTGAAGCTTTCTTT. The genes are TRBV4-3 and TRBJ1-1; D not resolved. With 0 bases removed from V and 5 bases from J, the gap between germline ends came to 13 bases. This CDR3 spans 15 amino acids. CDR1 and CDR2 (germline): LGHNA, YSLEER.

There are many counts of this clonotype. The chain couples TRBV13 to TRBJ2-7; no clear D. V dropped 5 bases and J dropped 5 bases, with 10 bases sitting between them. CDR1 PRHDT and CDR2 FYEKMQ come from the germline V gene (reference sequence). The CDR3 has 12 amino acids. The CDR3 DNA sequence: TGTGCCAGCAGCCTCCGACCGGACGAGCAGTACTTC. This codes for CASSLRPDEQYF.

On this clonotype itself: This may be a read error, as it is one base from a much larger clone. The chain combines TRBV6-6 with TRBJ2-5; 11 positions match TRBD2. The CDR3 totals 15 residues. Germline V CDR1 and CDR2: MNHNY, SVGAGI (reference sequence). CDR3 nucleotides: TGTGCCAGCAGTAGACTAGCGGGGCTGAAAGAGGCCCAGTACTTC. Translation: CASSRLAGLKEAQYF.